These T cell receptor beta chains were read from a single sample in a study of PD-1 blockade in classical Hodgkin lymphoma. TCRdb's copy holds only in-frame clones and misses some; the assay was immunoSEQ multiplex PCR. The table has some 100,000 clones, roughly 90% seen once. The sample consisted of peripheral blood mononuclear cells (PBMCs), taken before the second cycle of nivolumab. These receptors originate from a human donor with classical Hodgkin lymphoma. Both conserved end residues are part of each CDR3. The D gene is left open where the match is weak.

d_call | j_call | v_call | cdr3_aa | cdr3_nt
NA | TRBJ1-1 | TRBV27 | CASRSAGTEAFF | TGTGCCAGCAGGTCCGCAGGCACTGAAGCTTTCTTT
NA | TRBJ1-3 | TRBV27 | CASSLSPPRAGNTIYF | TGTGCCAGCAGTTTATCCCCGCCTCGAGCTGGAAACACCATATATTTT
NA | TRBJ1-2 | TRBV29-1 | CSVEVGTGYTF | TGCAGCGTTGAGGTCGGGACTGGCTACACCTTC
NA | TRBJ1-4 | TRBV7-9 | CASGPQEINEKLFF | TGTGCCAGCGGCCCCCAGGAGATAAATGAAAAACTGTTTTTT
TRBD2 | TRBJ2-1 | TRBV30 | CACNLRSGGVVEQFF | TGTGCCTGTAACCTACGGAGCGGGGGGGTCGTTGAGCAGTTCTTC
NA | TRBJ2-3 | TRBV2 | CASTKRRDTDTQYF | TGTGCCAGCACCAAACGGCGAGACACAGATACGCAGTATTTT
NA | TRBJ1-2 | TRBV6-1 | CASSEQPGDGYTF | TGTGCCAGCAGTGAACAGCCGGGGGATGGCTACACCTTC
NA | TRBJ2-2 | TRBV7-7 | CASSLVQGAGELFF | TGTGCCAGCAGCTTAGTGCAGGGAGCCGGGGAGCTGTTTTTT
TRBD2 | TRBJ2-1 | TRBV5-6 | CASSLALAGATPYNEQFF | TGTGCCAGCAGCTTGGCGCTAGCGGGGGCTACACCTTACAATGAGCAGTTCTTC
NA | TRBJ2-7 | TRBV6-5 | CASSLLRGHTYEQYF | TGTGCCAGCAGCTTGCTTCGTGGTCACACCTACGAGCAGTACTTC
NA | TRBJ2-3 | TRBV5-1 | CASSFRGPSTDTQYF | TGCGCCAGCAGCTTTAGGGGCCCTAGCACAGATACGCAGTATTTT
NA | TRBJ1-1 | TRBV5-6 | CASSMGGLSTEAFF | TGTGCCAGCAGCATGGGGGGGCTTAGCACTGAAGCTTTCTTT
NA | TRBJ1-5 | TRBV18 | CASSPGYSNQPQHF | TGTGCCAGCTCACCGGGCTATAGCAATCAGCCCCAGCATTTT
TRBD2 | TRBJ2-3 | TRBV10-3 | CAIRYEAGASTDTQYF | TGTGCCATCAGATACGAAGCGGGGGCCTCCACAGATACGCAGTATTTT
TRBD2 | TRBJ2-2 | TRBV5-4 | CASSREGRTNTGELFF | TGTGCCAGCAGCCGGGAGGGACGGACCAACACCGGGGAGCTGTTTTTT
NA | TRBJ1-2 | TRBV6-1 | CASCKQAYGYTF | TGTGCCAGCTGCAAACAGGCCTATGGCTACACCTTC